These 4 T cell receptor beta chains were all obtained from the same sample, sequenced in a study of CXCR3-negative and CXCR3-positive naive CD8 T cells. Study findings and constraints: CXCR3-expressing naive cells carried TRB CDR3s more hydrophobic than those of CXCR3-negative naive cells.

For these receptors, no antigen is known. 5' RACE with UMI labels generated the TRB cDNA libraries. Reprocessing the 5' RACE reads, TCRdb reports a single entry for every CDR3 protein and omits DNA. The sample table sets out under 150,000 distinct CDR3 sequences. Sequencing was carried out using naive CXCR3+ CD8+ T cells from blood. The subset was: CD45RO-CCR7+CD27+CD95- naive CD8+ T cells expressing CXCR3 (TNR3+). These receptors originate from a human donor in good health. Some clones in this sample may be carry-over from other donors' samples.

The J gene is TRBJ1-2, the V gene TRBV6-6. Looked up from germline, CDR1 is MNHNY and CDR2 is SVGAGI (reference sequence). The CDR3 is 13 residues long. CDR3 sequence: CASSYCWIYGYTF.

The chain has TRBV4-1 and TRBJ1-3; TCRdb indicates TRBD1, and absent DNA this call remains unverified. Germline values: CDR1 MGHRA, CDR2 YSYEKL. The CDR3 has 18 residues. The CDR3 loop reads CASSQWVAQESSGNTIYF.

The rearrangement links TRBV20-1 to TRBJ1-2. The length of the CDR3 is 12 residues. CDR1 is DFQATT and CDR2 is SNEGSKA in the germline V gene (reference sequence). CDR3: CSARGMGGGYTF.

The gene calls are TRBV4-3 and TRBJ2-7; with no DNA, the TCRdb D assignment of TRBD2 cannot be verified. The CDR3 sequence is 15 residues long. The germline V gene encodes CDR1 LGHNA and CDR2 YSLEER. CDR3 sequence reads: CASSQDAGLLTEQYF.